The present T cell receptor (beta chain) was sequenced within a study of T cell responses to AZD1222 COVID-19 vaccine. Study information: Second-dose timings of about 4 or about 12 weeks were pooled. Regarding the study as a whole: Repertoires were sampled only after the peak T cell response. An increase in Spike-specific TCR breadth and depth was observed after two AZD1222 doses. Unmutated variant regions are reportedly the target of nearly half of TCRs that are spike-specific.

The method was immunoSEQ multiplex PCR; TCRdb's version includes in-frame clones alone and lacks a portion of them. Found here are about 110,000 clones, roughly nine tenths of them singletons; the top ten hold about 1.6%. Germline CDR1 is MNHEY and CDR2 is SVGAGI. This CDR3 has 15 residues. V was pared by 7 bases and J by 3 bases, with 19 bases between. On this clone: Antigen specificity is unknown.

The starting material was peripheral blood, obtained on day 0 of AZD1222 vaccination. This TCR derives from an adult in good health. The chain combines TRBV6-5 with TRBJ2-7; D gene ambiguous. The CDR3 coding sequence is TGTGCCAGCATCCGTGCGCTGGGCACGATCTACGAGCAGTACTTC. The encoded protein is CASIRALGTIYEQYF.